The clone carrying this T cell receptor (beta chain) showed up just a few times. Its antigen is currently unknown. Time point described: pretreatment peripheral blood. This specimen comes from a study of PD-L1 blockade in urothelial cancer. Across the study: Patients' atezolizumab regimen, 1,200 mg intravenously every 3 weeks, began around 2014. Males with bladder-origin urothelial cancer made up about nine tenths of the roughly 29 patients. General observations from the study: Durable-benefit patients showed greater tumor-associated blood clone expansion at 3 weeks.

Synthetically made TCR analog templates were put into each PCR as spikes. Sequencing was performed with immunoSEQ multiplex PCR; in TCRdb, only in-frame clones are kept and a portion is missing. This table has 40,000 to 60,000 clones, around four fifths appearing once. The V segment lost 1 base and the J segment 8 bases; nucleotides outside the gene matches: 2. CDR1 and CDR2 from the germline V gene are MGHRA and YSYEKL. The CDR3 length is 13 residues. V usage is TRBV4-1 and J usage is TRBJ1-2; 9 nucleotides align to TRBD1. The specimen was PBMCs, collected around atezolizumab (anti-PD-L1) treatment. The TCR originated in a man aged 65 to 85 with urothelial cancer. The CDR3 is CASSQGDREGYTF. In DNA form, the CDR3 reads TGCGCCAGCAGCCAAGGGGACAGGGAAGGCTACACCTTC.